The rows below give T cell receptor beta chains drawn from one sample of a study of cytomegalovirus exposure and HLA in healthy donors. The assay was immunoSEQ multiplex PCR, and TCRdb's table has in-frame clones only and misses some. The data hold around 70,000 clones, with approximately 75% observed a single time. Sequencing was carried out using PBMCs. The receptors derive from a woman aged 40-49 years in good health and CMV-seropositive. Each CDR3 is given without its conserved first and last residue. Fields, in order: CDR3 protein, V gene, clone size. A row's size may be missing; if present it is once, few, many or a size class.

CDR3: ASSGLRPSDSPLH; V: TRBV10-1; size: .
CDR3: ASSLYSNNEQF; V: TRBV6-6; size: .
CDR3: ASSARDRGVDTY; V: TRBV25-1; size: few
CDR3: ASSSDTMNTEAF; V: TRBV7-8; size: .
CDR3: ASSQVGTSETGELF; V: TRBV4-2; size: .
CDR3: ASSPTWTAANYGYT; V: TRBV19; size: .
CDR3: SVDLGGGNTIY; V: TRBV29-1; size: .
CDR3: ASSEQGLNQPQH; V: TRBV2; size: .
CDR3: ASSQGLTRGTDTQY; V: TRBV4-1; size: .
CDR3: ASSYEGARVTEAF; V: TRBV6-5; size: .
CDR3: ASSPETGREQY; V: TRBV19; size: .
CDR3: ASTIRRDSYNEQF; V: TRBV27; size: .
CDR3: ASSQNGGVPSYEQY; V: TRBV11-2; size: few
CDR3: ASSSQDTEAF; V: TRBV6-5; size: few
CDR3: ASSNLAGGSYNEQF; V: TRBV9; size: .
CDR3: SVEDRREPQH; V: TRBV29-1; size: .
CDR3: ASSEASFEAF; V: TRBV2; size: .
CDR3: ASRARGSYYGYT; V: TRBV6-1; size: .
CDR3: ASSQATGQETQY; V: TRBV14; size: few
CDR3: AIKVGGEVQETQY; V: TRBV10-3; size: .
CDR3: ASSQVQGRGLTYEQY; V: TRBV4-1; size: .
CDR3: ASTRESSYNEQF; V: TRBV19; size: .
CDR3: ASSPLGEVGEQY; V: TRBV18; size: .
CDR3: ASSLGGGGLETQY; V: TRBV7-3; size: .
CDR3: ATSRDIGTGVYGYT; V: TRBV15; size: .
CDR3: SVVWASGANEKLF; V: TRBV29-1; size: once
CDR3: ASSDDGAGATDTQY; V: TRBV6-4; size: .
CDR3: ASSALDYQETQY; V: TRBV19; size: .
CDR3: ASSYRQMNTEAF; V: TRBV5-1; size: .
CDR3: ASSLGSGASGGTLSYEQY; V: TRBV5-4; size: .
CDR3: ASSGQGGSPLH; V: TRBV19; size: .
CDR3: ASSLLAGGEETQY; V: TRBV5-6; size: once
CDR3: ASRQGANTEAF; V: TRBV6-1; size: few
CDR3: SSSLGYQRGPQETQY; V: TRBV7-9; size: .
CDR3: ASSLAAGPYTDTQY; V: TRBV7-2; size: .
CDR3: AYRMGGGPYEQY; V: TRBV30; size: .
CDR3: ASSVSSGYGNTIY; V: TRBV9; size: .
CDR3: ASSLAGEKKSNQPQH; V: TRBV5-6; size: once